This T cell receptor beta chain was captured by sequencing in a study of blood T cell repertoires in COVID-19. Overall study context: COVID-19 samples, acute and convalescent, were from the United States, Italy and Spain.

In the study's own analysis: Researchers report that nucleated cell counts were estimated from reference gene primer amplification. This table comes from immunoSEQ multiplex PCR, and its TCRdb copy is limited to in-frame clones, with some not included. V and J calls and clone size are those listed in that table; D and trimming were worked out from the DNA. The sample shows about 110,000 clones, around 83% of them seen only once. The sequence derives from a woman in her 70s with acute or convalescent COVID-19. Sequenced material: peripheral blood.

The CDR3, as DNA: TGTGCCAGCAGCCAAAATATTGGGACTAGCGGGGCTGAGCAGTTCTTC. Translation: CASSQNIGTSGAEQFF. The chain couples TRBV7-3 to TRBJ2-1; 13 nucleotides align to TRBD2. This CDR3 spans 16 amino acids. V shed 5 bases and J 9 bases; nucleotides not matched to a gene: 10. Looked up from germline, CDR1 is SGHTA and CDR2 is FQGTGA. Filled out from reference TRBV7-3 and TRBJ2-1, the complete variable domain reads GAGVSQTPSNKVTEKGKYVELRCDPISGHTALYWYRQSLGQGPEFLIYFQGTGAADDSGLPNDRFFAVRPEGSVSTLKIQRTERGDSAVYLCASSQNIGTSGAEQFFGPGTRLTVL.